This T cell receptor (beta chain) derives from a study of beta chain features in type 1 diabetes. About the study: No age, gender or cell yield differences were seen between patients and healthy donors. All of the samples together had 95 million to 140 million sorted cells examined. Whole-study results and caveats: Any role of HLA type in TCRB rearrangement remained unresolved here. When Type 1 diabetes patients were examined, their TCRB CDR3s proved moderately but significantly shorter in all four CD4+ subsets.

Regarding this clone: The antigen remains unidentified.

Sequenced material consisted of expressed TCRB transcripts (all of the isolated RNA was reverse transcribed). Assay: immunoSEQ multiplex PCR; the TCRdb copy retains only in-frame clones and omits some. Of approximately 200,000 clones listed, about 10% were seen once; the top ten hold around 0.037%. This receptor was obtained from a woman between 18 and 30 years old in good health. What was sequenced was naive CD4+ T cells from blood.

CDR3 DNA: TGTGCCAGCAGCTTAGCCGGGCCAGGGTACTACAATGAGCAGTTCTTC. Protein product: CASSLAGPGYYNEQFF. The chain uses TRBV7-9 and TRBJ2-1, with a tentative D call TRBD1 (5 bases). Deletions cut 0 bases from V and 3 bases from J, with 12 bases between. CDR1 is SEHNR and CDR2 is FQNEAQ in the germline V gene (reference sequence). The CDR3 sequence is 16 residues long.